This T cell receptor (beta chain) was identified in a study of molecular identifiers for immune sequencing clone quantification. Previously described methods and listed TCR primers produced bulk TCR libraries. TCRdb called the PCR reads again in MiXCR, with one record for every CDR3 protein. The sample carries around 480,000 distinct CDR3 sequences, about a fifth recorded once. For this clonotype: What it recognizes is unknown.

Study results and limitations: Highly expanded clone sizes could be underestimated by identical TCR molecules that share a barcode.

Germline-derived CDR1 and CDR2 are MDHEN and SYDVKM. Trimming left V 6 bases short and J 5 bases short, with 17 bases between. The CDR3 sequence is 15 residues long. The sample was naive CD8+ T cells from blood, with Jurkat cell RNA spiked in. Subset described: FACS-sorted CD8+CD4-CCR7+CD45RA+ naive T cells. The V call is TRBV28, the J call TRBJ2-1; D remains unclear. This sequence originates from a human donor in good health. Some libraries in this study had Jurkat cell RNA spiked in. CDR3 amino acids: CASSRPRSVDNEQFF. CDR3 coding DNA: TGTGCCAGCAGCCGGCCCCGGAGCGTCGACAATGAGCAGTTCTTC.